This T cell receptor (beta chain) was sequenced in a study of shared clonotypes between healthy human individuals. Study outcomes and limitations: Read depth was anticipated to influence clonotype sharing among donors.

Profiling relied on immunoSEQ multiplex PCR, and the TCRdb table lists in-frame clones only, not all of them. The data contain a few million clones, just over 90% of them singletons. Per the germline V gene, CDR1 is MNHEY and CDR2 is SVGAGI. The CDR3 contains 14 residues. V was cut by 4 bases and J by 0 bases, with 10 bases left in between. A word on this clone: The antigen is unknown.

The TCR sequence derives from a man aged 18 to 30 in good health. Some clones in this sample may be carry-over from other donors' samples. The chain joins TRBV6-5 to TRBJ2-7; D is perhaps TRBD2 (6 bases). The specimen sequenced was naive CD4+ T cells from PBMCs. Stated subset: CD45RA+ positively selected. The CDR3 here is CASSSPGASYEQYF. The CDR3 DNA reads TGTGCCAGCAGTTCCCCGGGAGCCTCCTACGAGCAGTACTTC.